This TCR beta chain was obtained from a study of blood T cell repertoires in COVID-19. Study details: In each case, the material was cDNA or gDNA derived from T cells, B-cell-depleted T cells, or PBMCs.

Germline loops: CDR1 MDHEN, CDR2 SYDVKM. The CDR3 is made up of 15 amino acids. Trimming removed 5 bases at V and 2 bases at J, with 15 bases between. The authors' processing: Amplification of reference gene primers provided the estimated nucleated cell counts. The data were produced by immunoSEQ multiplex PCR, yet TCRdb's version contains in-frame clones alone and is incomplete. V and J calls and clone size are copied from that table; D and trimming were computed from the DNA. This sample has about 280,000 clones, with approximately 85% found just once. This clonotype was obtained from a man aged 50 or older with active or convalescent COVID-19. Sequenced input: peripheral blood. The chain recombines TRBV28 with TRBJ1-2; D is uncertain. The CDR3 sequence: CASSLHGSGNYGYTF. The CDR3 DNA sequence: TGTGCCAGCAGTCTGCATGGGTCCGGGAACTATGGCTACACCTTC.